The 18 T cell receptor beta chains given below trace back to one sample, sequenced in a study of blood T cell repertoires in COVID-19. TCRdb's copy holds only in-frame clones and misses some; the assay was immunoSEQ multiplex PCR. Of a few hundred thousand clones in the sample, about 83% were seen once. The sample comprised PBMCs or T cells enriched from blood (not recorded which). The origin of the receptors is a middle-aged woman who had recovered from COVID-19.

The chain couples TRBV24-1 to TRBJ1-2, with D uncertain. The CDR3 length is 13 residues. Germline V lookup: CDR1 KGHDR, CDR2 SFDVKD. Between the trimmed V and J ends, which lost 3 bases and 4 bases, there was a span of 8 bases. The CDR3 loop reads CATSDEGFYGYTF. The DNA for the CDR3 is TGTGCCACCAGTGATGAGGGTTTCTATGGCTACACCTTC.

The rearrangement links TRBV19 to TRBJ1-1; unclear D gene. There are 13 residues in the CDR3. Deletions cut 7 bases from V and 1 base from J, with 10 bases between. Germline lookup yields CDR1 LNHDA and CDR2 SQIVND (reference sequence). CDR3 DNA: TGTGCCAGTATGGCGGTAAGGAACACTGAAGCTTTCTTT. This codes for CASMAVRNTEAFF.

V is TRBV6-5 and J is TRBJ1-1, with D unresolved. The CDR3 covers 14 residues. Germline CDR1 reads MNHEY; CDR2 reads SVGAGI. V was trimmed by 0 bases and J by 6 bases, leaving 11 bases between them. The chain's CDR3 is CASSYSMRQAEAFF. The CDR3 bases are TGTGCCAGCAGTTACTCGATGCGACAAGCTGAAGCTTTCTTT.

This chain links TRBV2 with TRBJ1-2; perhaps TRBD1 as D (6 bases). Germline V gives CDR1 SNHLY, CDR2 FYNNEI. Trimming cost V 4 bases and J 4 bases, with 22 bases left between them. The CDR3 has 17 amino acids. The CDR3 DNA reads TGTGCCAGCAGTGTGGGGACACCGTCTCCAAGGAGCTATGGCTACACCTTC. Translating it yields CASSVGTPSPRSYGYTF.

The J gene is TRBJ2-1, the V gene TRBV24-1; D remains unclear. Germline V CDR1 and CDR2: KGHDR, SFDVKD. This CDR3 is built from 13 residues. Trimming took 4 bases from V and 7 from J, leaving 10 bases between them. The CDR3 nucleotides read TGTGCCACCAGTGACCCGCTGCGGAATGAGCAGTTCTTC. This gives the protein CATSDPLRNEQFF.

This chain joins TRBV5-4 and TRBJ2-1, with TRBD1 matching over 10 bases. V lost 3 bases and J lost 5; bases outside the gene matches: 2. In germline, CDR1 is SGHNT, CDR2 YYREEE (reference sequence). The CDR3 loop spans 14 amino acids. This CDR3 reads CASSSGTGDNEQFF. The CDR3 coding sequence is TGTGCCAGCAGCTCCGGGACAGGGGACAATGAGCAGTTCTTC.

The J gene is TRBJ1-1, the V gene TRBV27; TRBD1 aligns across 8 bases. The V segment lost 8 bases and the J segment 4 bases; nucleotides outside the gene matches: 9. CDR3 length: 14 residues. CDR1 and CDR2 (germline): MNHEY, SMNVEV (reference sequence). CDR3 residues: CASGATGGATEAFF. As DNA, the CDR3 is TGTGCCAGCGGGGCCACAGGGGGTGCCACTGAAGCTTTCTTT.

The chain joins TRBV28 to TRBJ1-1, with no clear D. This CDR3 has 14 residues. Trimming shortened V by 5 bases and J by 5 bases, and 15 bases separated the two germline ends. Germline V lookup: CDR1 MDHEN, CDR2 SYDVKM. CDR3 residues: CASSNSGYLTEAFF. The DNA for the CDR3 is TGTGCCAGCAGTAATTCAGGTTACCTAACTGAAGCTTTCTTT.

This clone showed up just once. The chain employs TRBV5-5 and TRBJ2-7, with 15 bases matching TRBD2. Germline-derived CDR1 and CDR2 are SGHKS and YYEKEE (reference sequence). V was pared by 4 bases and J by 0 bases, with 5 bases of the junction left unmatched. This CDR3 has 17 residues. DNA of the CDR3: TGTGCCAGCAGCCAAGGACTAGCGGGAGGGAGCTCCTACGAGCAGTACGTC. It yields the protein CASSQGLAGGSSYEQYV.

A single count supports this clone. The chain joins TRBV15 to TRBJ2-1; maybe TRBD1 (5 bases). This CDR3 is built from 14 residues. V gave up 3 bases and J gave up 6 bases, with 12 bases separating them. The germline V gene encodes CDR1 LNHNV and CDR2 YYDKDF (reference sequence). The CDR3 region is CATSRGRTTNEQFF. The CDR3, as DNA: TGTGCCACCAGCAGGGGGCGGACCACCAATGAGCAGTTCTTC.

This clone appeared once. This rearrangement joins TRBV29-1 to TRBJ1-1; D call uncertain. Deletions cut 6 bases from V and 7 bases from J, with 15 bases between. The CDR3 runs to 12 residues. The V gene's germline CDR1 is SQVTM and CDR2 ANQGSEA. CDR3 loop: CSVSERTFEAFF. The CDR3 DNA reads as TGCAGCGTCTCTGAGCGTACCTTTGAAGCTTTCTTT.

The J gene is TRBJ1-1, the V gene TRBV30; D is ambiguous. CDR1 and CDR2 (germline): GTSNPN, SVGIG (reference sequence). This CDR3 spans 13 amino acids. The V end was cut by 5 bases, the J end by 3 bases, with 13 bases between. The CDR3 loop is CAWAGWEDTEAFF. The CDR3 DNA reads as TGTGCCTGGGCGGGATGGGAGGACACTGAAGCTTTCTTT.

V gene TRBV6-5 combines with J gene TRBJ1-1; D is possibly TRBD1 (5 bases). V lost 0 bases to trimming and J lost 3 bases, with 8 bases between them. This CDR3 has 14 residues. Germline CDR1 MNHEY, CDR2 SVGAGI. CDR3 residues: CASSYSGAHTEAFF. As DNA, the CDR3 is TGTGCCAGCAGTTACTCAGGGGCCCACACTGAAGCTTTCTTT.

The DNA of the CDR3 is TGTGCCAGCAGTCCTTCGCCAGGGGGATTTTACGAGCAGTACGTC. Translated, it gives CASSPSPGGFYEQYV. The rearrangement links TRBV6-6 to TRBJ2-7, with TRBD1 matching over 7 bases. Trimming at V came to 5 bases and at J to 4 bases, leaving 11 bases not matched to a gene. The V gene's germline CDR1 is MNHNY and CDR2 SVGAGI (reference sequence). The CDR3 spans 15 residues.

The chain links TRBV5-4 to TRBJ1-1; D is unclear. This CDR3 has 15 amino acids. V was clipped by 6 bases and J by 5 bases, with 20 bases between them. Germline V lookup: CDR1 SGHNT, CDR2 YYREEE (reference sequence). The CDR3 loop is CASIPRLEAGTEAFF. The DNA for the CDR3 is TGTGCCAGCATCCCTAGGTTAGAGGCGGGAACTGAAGCTTTCTTT.

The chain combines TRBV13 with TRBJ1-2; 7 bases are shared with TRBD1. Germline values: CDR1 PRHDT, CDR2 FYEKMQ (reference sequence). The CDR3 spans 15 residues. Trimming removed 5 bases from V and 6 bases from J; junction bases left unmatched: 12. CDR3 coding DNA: TGTGCCAGCAGCGCTTACAGGGGTTGGGAGAATGGCTACACCTTC. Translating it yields CASSAYRGWENGYTF.

The CDR3 loop reads CASSIEAGGYEQFF. For the CDR3, the DNA is TGTGCCAGTAGTATAGAGGCAGGGGGATACGAGCAGTTCTTC. The chain couples TRBV19 to TRBJ2-1; 7 positions match TRBD1. The V gene end was trimmed by 0 bases and the J gene end by 10 bases; junction bases not matched to a gene: 6. This CDR3 comprises 14 residues. CDR1 is LNHDA and CDR2 is SQIVND in the germline V gene (reference sequence).

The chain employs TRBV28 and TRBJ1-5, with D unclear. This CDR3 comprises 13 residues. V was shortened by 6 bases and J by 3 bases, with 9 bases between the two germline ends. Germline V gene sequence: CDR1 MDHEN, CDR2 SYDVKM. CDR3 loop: CASSPSNNQPQHF. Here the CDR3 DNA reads TGTGCCAGCAGCCCGTCTAACAATCAGCCCCAGCATTTT.